These T cell receptor beta chains were read from a single sample in a study of CD8+ T cells in alopecia areata. TCRdb keeps only in-frame clones here, not all; method: immunoSEQ multiplex PCR. The table shows about 140,000 clones, with 82% occurring only once. The material sequenced was CD8+ T cells sorted from blood, taken at week 4, from a patient treated with tofacitinib. The source is a human donor with alopecia areata. Each CDR3 is given with its conserved first and last residue. The order of the fields is V gene, J gene, CDR3 protein.

v_gene: TRBV4-3; j_gene: TRBJ2-1; CDR3aa: CASSQYRGSYNEQFF
v_gene: TRBV5-6; j_gene: TRBJ2-3; CDR3aa: CASSLGQGQGPDTQYF
v_gene: TRBV4-3; j_gene: TRBJ2-5; CDR3aa: CASSQVGGTRETQYF
v_gene: TRBV2; j_gene: TRBJ1-1; CDR3aa: CASSEITEAFF
v_gene: TRBV7-2; j_gene: TRBJ1-2; CDR3aa: CASSPRTGGMIHGYTF
v_gene: TRBV7-2; j_gene: TRBJ2-3; CDR3aa: CASSSKGIVKYTQYF
v_gene: TRBV10-3; j_gene: TRBJ2-1; CDR3aa: CAISESSASEQFF
v_gene: TRBV7-8; j_gene: TRBJ2-7; CDR3aa: CASSSPNYEQYF
v_gene: TRBV29-1; j_gene: TRBJ1-2; CDR3aa: CSVRTTGDYGYTF
v_gene: TRBV13; j_gene: TRBJ2-3; CDR3aa: CASSPRTSGGYTDTQYF
v_gene: TRBV13; j_gene: TRBJ1-6; CDR3aa: CASSLGRGSPLHF
v_gene: TRBV13; j_gene: TRBJ2-7; CDR3aa: CASSFTGKYEQYF
v_gene: TRBV6-5; j_gene: TRBJ2-3; CDR3aa: CASSYSTGPSTDTQYF
v_gene: TRBV27; j_gene: TRBJ2-3; CDR3aa: CASSLSVTGTQYF
v_gene: TRBV10-3; j_gene: TRBJ2-1; CDR3aa: CAISEGPDYNEQFF
v_gene: TRBV7-3; j_gene: TRBJ2-7; CDR3aa: CASSLNGGPYEQYF
v_gene: TRBV19; j_gene: TRBJ2-7; CDR3aa: CASSFAGDYEQYF
v_gene: TRBV27; j_gene: TRBJ2-3; CDR3aa: CASSLSGGQVDTQYF
v_gene: TRBV4-1; j_gene: TRBJ2-3; CDR3aa: CASSQERRTGGTDTQYF
v_gene: TRBV2; j_gene: TRBJ1-6; CDR3aa: CGTKAEGRLEPLHF
v_gene: TRBV6-1; j_gene: TRBJ1-6; CDR3aa: CASSGGRSSYNSPLHF
v_gene: TRBV6-5; j_gene: TRBJ2-7; CDR3aa: CASSYNLASYEQYF
v_gene: TRBV5-1; j_gene: TRBJ2-7; CDR3aa: CASSPGQAVSSYEQYF
v_gene: TRBV29-1; j_gene: TRBJ2-7; CDR3aa: CSVVEGSSYEQYF
v_gene: TRBV7-6; j_gene: TRBJ2-7; CDR3aa: CASSLAEAAIVGQYF
v_gene: TRBV11-3; j_gene: TRBJ2-5; CDR3aa: CASSSGQTGSRETQYF
v_gene: TRBV7-2; j_gene: TRBJ2-3; CDR3aa: CASSYSDTQYF
v_gene: TRBV29-1; j_gene: TRBJ2-1; CDR3aa: CSVEATGLLRPYNEQFF
v_gene: TRBV27; j_gene: TRBJ2-5; CDR3aa: CASSLIGGFSETQYF
v_gene: TRBV25-1; j_gene: TRBJ2-5; CDR3aa: CASRTEGGETQYF
v_gene: TRBV5-4; j_gene: TRBJ2-7; CDR3aa: CASSWGTGTYEQYF
v_gene: TRBV29-1; j_gene: TRBJ2-7; CDR3aa: CSVELAGGFFNEQYF
v_gene: TRBV29-1; j_gene: TRBJ2-2; CDR3aa: CSVVRDTGELFF
v_gene: TRBV4-3; j_gene: TRBJ2-7; CDR3aa: CASSQDSSGGFNEQYF
v_gene: TRBV27; j_gene: TRBJ2-5; CDR3aa: CASSLVQGLQETQYF
v_gene: TRBV9; j_gene: TRBJ2-5; CDR3aa: CASSGSGQRETQYF
v_gene: TRBV19; j_gene: TRBJ2-7; CDR3aa: CASGATGGYEQYF
v_gene: TRBV7-9; j_gene: TRBJ2-3; CDR3aa: CASSLGQGATDTQYF
v_gene: TRBV7-8; j_gene: TRBJ2-7; CDR3aa: CASSPPGFDEQYF
v_gene: TRBV7-9; j_gene: TRBJ2-7; CDR3aa: CASSLQTGYEQYF
v_gene: TRBV7-9; j_gene: TRBJ2-1; CDR3aa: CASRAGGNEQFF
v_gene: TRBV10-2; j_gene: TRBJ1-1; CDR3aa: CASSERSLNTEAFF
v_gene: TRBV5-4; j_gene: TRBJ2-5; CDR3aa: CASSLASGTQETQYF
v_gene: TRBV11-2; j_gene: TRBJ2-5; CDR3aa: CASSPGGTSYQETQYF
v_gene: TRBV30; j_gene: TRBJ2-1; CDR3aa: CAWSGFGLGVRDEQFF
v_gene: TRBV7-9; j_gene: TRBJ2-5; CDR3aa: CASSLVTSQETQYF
v_gene: TRBV5-1; j_gene: TRBJ2-1; CDR3aa: CASSLYNPFPHNEQFF
v_gene: TRBV11-3; j_gene: TRBJ2-5; CDR3aa: CASSLSPAGGSETQYF
v_gene: TRBV19; j_gene: TRBJ2-7; CDR3aa: CATSGTGNEQYF
v_gene: TRBV7-2; j_gene: TRBJ2-5; CDR3aa: CASSLRLAFETQYF
v_gene: TRBV27; j_gene: TRBJ2-3; CDR3aa: CASRVAGGITDTQYF
v_gene: TRBV16; j_gene: TRBJ1-2; CDR3aa: CASSQSLRTGDYGYTF
v_gene: TRBV6-5; j_gene: TRBJ2-7; CDR3aa: CASRTGVEQYF
v_gene: TRBV6-5; j_gene: TRBJ1-2; CDR3aa: CASSPDRGDYGYTF
v_gene: TRBV5-6; j_gene: TRBJ1-1; CDR3aa: CASSRQASGIEAFF
v_gene: TRBV29-1; j_gene: .; CDR3aa: CSVFRRGENEQYF